These 10 T cell receptor beta chains came from one sample sequenced in a study of blood T cell repertoires in COVID-19. The data were produced by immunoSEQ multiplex PCR, yet TCRdb's version contains in-frame clones alone and is incomplete. Of fewer than 250,000 clones in the sample, 86% were seen once. The sample taken for sequencing was peripheral blood. These receptor sequences come from a woman between 55 and 75 years old who had recovered from COVID-19.

This chain joins TRBV7-3 and TRBJ2-3; 8 nucleotides align to TRBD2. The germline CDR1 and CDR2 sequences are SGHTA and FQGTGA. CDR3 length equals 15 residues. Trimming at V came to 2 bases and at J to 4 bases, leaving 5 bases not matched to a gene. This CDR3 is CASSLAGLGADTQYF. CDR3 nucleotide sequence: TGTGCCAGCAGCTTAGCGGGACTAGGGGCAGATACGCAGTATTTT.

In this sample, this clone turned up once. The rearrangement links TRBV4-2 to TRBJ1-4; possible D gene TRBD1, 6 bases. The length of the CDR3 is 18 residues. Trimming left V 0 bases short and J 2 bases short, with 16 bases between. Germline CDR1 is LGHNA and CDR2 is YNFKEQ. Written as DNA, the CDR3 is TGTGCCAGCAGCCAAGATGCCCGCCAGGGGTGGACTAATGAAAAACTGTTTTTT. This encodes CASSQDARQGWTNEKLFF.

The V and J genes are TRBV7-3 and TRBJ2-3, with TRBD2 as a possible D gene (6 bases). The germline gives CDR1 SGHTA, CDR2 FQGTGA. V lost 8 bases and J 2 bases, leaving 11 bases between the germline ends. There are 13 residues in the CDR3. In DNA, the CDR3 is TGTGCCAGCCGCCCGGGGGACACAGATACGCAGTATTTT. Its protein product is CASRPGDTDTQYF.

The chain combines TRBV5-1 with TRBJ1-1, with 7 nucleotides matching TRBD1. V was pared by 2 bases and J by 1 base, with 5 bases of the junction left unmatched. This CDR3 is 15 amino acids long. Looked up from germline, CDR1 is SGHRS and CDR2 is YFSETQ. In DNA, the CDR3 is TGCGCCAGCAGCTTAGGCGGGACAGCGAACACTGAAGCTTTCTTT. Protein sequence: CASSLGGTANTEAFF.

The gene calls are TRBV15 and TRBJ2-5; TRBD1 agrees at 7 bases. This CDR3 comprises 16 residues. V was pared by 0 bases and J by 2 bases, with 6 bases of the junction left unmatched. Germline CDR1 reads LNHNV; CDR2 reads YYDKDF (reference sequence). The CDR3 DNA reads TGTGCCACCAGCAGAGAAATAGGGGGCCATCAAGAGACCCAGTACTTC. It specifies CATSREIGGHQETQYF.

The chain carries TRBV6-6 and TRBJ1-4, with 10 bases aligning to TRBD1. J lost 8 bases, V lost 6 bases, and 6 bases had no gene match. Germline CDR1 is MNHNY and CDR2 is SVGAGI (reference sequence). The CDR3 spans 14 residues. This CDR3 is CASRSGQGGEKLFF. As DNA, the CDR3 is TGTGCCAGCAGATCAGGACAGGGGGGGGAAAAACTGTTTTTT.

The rearrangement uses TRBV7-2 and TRBJ2-3; TRBD2 matches 12 bases. Losses at the gene ends were 5 bases for V and 5 bases for J; bases not matched to a gene: 5. The V gene's germline CDR1 is SGHTA and CDR2 FQGNSA. This CDR3 region has 15 residues. The CDR3 region has the DNA TGTGCCAGCAGCCCTAGCGGGGGGGCCGGAGATACGCAGTATTTT. This codes for CASSPSGGAGDTQYF.

The V and J genes are TRBV6-5 and TRBJ1-6, with a tentative D call TRBD1 (5 bases). V was trimmed by 7 bases and J by 0 bases, leaving 10 bases between them. Germline V gene sequence: CDR1 MNHEY, CDR2 SVGAGI. This CDR3 has 15 amino acids. CDR3 coding DNA: TGTGCCAGCATTAGACAGAGCTCCTATAATTCACCCCTCCACTTT. Its translation is CASIRQSSYNSPLHF.

The table lists this clone with a count of one. V usage is TRBV5-1 and J usage is TRBJ2-3; 11 bases align to TRBD2. V lost 4 bases, J lost 2 bases, and 3 bases stayed unmatched. Germline loops: CDR1 SGHRS, CDR2 YFSETQ. The CDR3 contains 15 residues. The CDR3 reads CASSLLAGDTDTQYF. The CDR3 DNA is TGCGCCAGCAGCCTACTAGCGGGGGACACAGATACGCAGTATTTT. The whole variable domain, filled in from reference TRBV5-1 and TRBJ2-3, reads KAGVTQTPRYLIKTRGQQVTLSCSPISGHRSVSWYQQTPGQGLQFLFEYFSETQRNKGNFPGRFSGRQFSNSRSEMNVSTLELGDSALYLCASSLLAGDTDTQYFGPGTRLTVL.

V usage is TRBV7-3 and J usage is TRBJ2-3; D might be TRBD1 (6 bases). This CDR3 spans 14 amino acids. The germline CDR1 and CDR2 sequences are SGHTA and FQGTGA. V lost 3 bases, J lost 2 bases, and 9 bases lay in between. CDR3 sequence: CASSLTGTTDTQYF. The CDR3 bases are TGTGCCAGCAGCTTGACAGGCACCACAGATACGCAGTATTTT.